This T cell receptor beta chain was sequenced during a study of shared T cell receptors in the human thymus. The table came from immunoSEQ multiplex PCR; TCRdb's copy has only in-frame clones and leaves some out. The sample holds hundreds of thousands of clones, 70% to 90% seen once. The CDR3 sequence is 15 residues long. The V end lost 0 bases, the J end lost 2 bases, and 8 bases lay between the germline ends. Germline V gives CDR1 LGHNT, CDR2 FRNRAP. This sample also belongs to another study, concerning human thymus T cells.

The chain uses TRBV12-5 and TRBJ1-5, with D possibly being TRBD1 (6 bases). The sample was thymocytes. The TCR was taken from a boy under three years old with a congenital heart defect. For the CDR3, the DNA is TGTGCTAGTGGTTTGGTACAGGGAGGCAATCAGCCCCAGCATTTT. Translating gives CASGLVQGGNQPQHF. Full variable domain (missing parts from reference TRBV12-5 and TRBJ1-5): DARVTQTPRHKVTEMGQEVTMRCQPILGHNTVFWYRQTMMQGLELLAYFRNRAPLDDSGMPKDRFSAEMPDATLATLKIQPSEPRDSAVYFCASGLVQGGNQPQHFGDGTRLSIL.